The 14 T cell receptor beta chains below all came from one sample that was sequenced in a study of T cell repertoires in cytomegalovirus infection (dated by TCRdb to about 2019). TCRdb shows the sequencer as Illumina HiSeq 1500. The public reads were run again by TCRdb, first through fastp at Q25 and then through MiXCR, and only productive beta chains were kept. Each CDR3 protein appears once, grouped with its most common genes and DNA. Across this sample there are hundreds of thousands of distinct CDR3 sequences, with 33% seen only once. The ten largest clones take up roughly 16% of the sample. Which antigens these TCRs recognize remains unknown. This specimen's treatment or condition label, interpreted: in vitro stimulation with specific CMV peptide epitopes to enrich CMV-specific T cells. This specimen consisted of cultured PBMCs, obtained from culture after CMV antigen stimulation. All receptors come from a human donor in good health (CMV status not recorded). Some clones in this sample may be carry-over from other donors' samples.

This clonotype has just a few counts. The J gene is TRBJ2-3, the V gene TRBV7-9; D may be TRBD1 or TRBD2 (5 bases each). The length of the CDR3 is 20 residues. CDR1 and CDR2 (germline): SEHNR, FQNEAQ (reference sequence). Trimming cost V 5 bases and J 0 bases, with 27 bases left between them. The CDR3 DNA reads TGTGCCAGCAGCCGGGATTGGGACCGTGGGCCGGAGACTAGCACAGATACGCAGTATTTT. It yields the protein CASSRDWDRGPETSTDTQYF.

Comments on this clonotype: A much larger clone differs by one base, so this may be a read error. V usage is TRBV7-6 and J usage is TRBJ1-6, with 9 bases lining up with TRBD1. This CDR3 is 14 amino acids long. Per the germline V gene, CDR1 is SGHVS and CDR2 is FNYEAQ. For the CDR3, the DNA is TGTGCCAGCAGTAGGACAGGGGAGGATTCACCCCACCACTTT. Protein product: CASSRTGEDSPHHF.

The CDR3 DNA is TGTGCCAGCAGGGACGGTTACTCGGCTAGCGACTACGAGCAGTACGTC. Amino acid sequence: CASRDGYSASDYEQYV. The chain carries TRBV6-6 and TRBJ2-7; possibly TRBD2 for D (6 bases). With 6 bases removed from V and 3 bases from J, the gap between germline ends came to 21 bases. This CDR3 comprises 16 residues. Germline V gene lookup returns CDR1 MNHNY and CDR2 SVGAGI (reference sequence).

The chain joins TRBV5-1 to TRBJ2-1, with 8 bases fitting TRBD1. This CDR3 contains 15 residues. The V gene end was trimmed by 3 bases and the J gene end by 5 bases; junction bases not matched to a gene: 7. Germline CDR1 is SGHRS and CDR2 is YFSETQ. CDR3 region: CASSSTGAVNNEQFF. The CDR3 bases are TGCGCCAGCAGCTCGACAGGGGCTGTCAACAATGAGCAGTTCTTC.

This clonotype was detected a few times. The CDR3 here is CASRLKGNTEAFF. The DNA for the CDR3 is TGTGCCAGCAGGCTGAAGGGGAACACTGAAGCTTTCTTT. This chain connects TRBV7-2 to TRBJ1-1; D is unclear. CDR1 is SGHTA, CDR2 FQGNSA, per germline. The CDR3 has 13 residues. Trimming took off 6 bases at V and 1 base at J, with 9 bases between the two ends.

This sequence joins TRBV7-6 and TRBJ2-1; 7 bases agree with TRBD1. This CDR3 has 13 amino acids. Germline CDR1 SGHVS, CDR2 FNYEAQ. The trim removed 5 bases at V and 9 bases at J, leaving 7 bases unmatched. CDR3 residues: CASSADNRGEQFF. CDR3 sequence (DNA): TGTGCCAGCAGCGCTGACAACAGGGGTGAGCAGTTCTTC.

The V gene is TRBV11-2, the J gene TRBJ1-1, with D unclear. The CDR3 loop spans 12 amino acids. V was pared by 5 bases and J by 13 bases, with 17 bases between. Germline V gives CDR1 SGHAT, CDR2 FQNNGV. The CDR3 protein is CASSEIFSPRFF. Here the CDR3 DNA reads TGTGCCAGCAGCGAAATTTTCAGTCCTCGTTTCTTT.

This clonotype occurred many times. The chain recombines TRBV7-2 with TRBJ2-5, with D possibly being TRBD1 or TRBD2 (5 bases each). From germline, CDR1 is SGHTA and CDR2 FQGNSA. V lost 5 bases to trimming and J lost 4 bases, with 20 bases between them. The CDR3 has 16 residues. The CDR3 region has the DNA TGTGCCAGCAGCGGCCTAGCTTCGGGGCTCGGAGAGACCCAGTACTTC. Translation: CASSGLASGLGETQYF. The full variable domain, in which reference TRBV7-2 and TRBJ2-5 provide the parts outside the CDR3, is GAGVSQSPSNKVTEKGKDVELRCDPISGHTALYWYRQSLGQGLEFLIYFQGNSAPDKSGLPSDRFSAERTGGSVSTLTIQRTQQEDSAVYLCASSGLASGLGETQYFGPGTRLLVL.

V is TRBV9 and J is TRBJ2-3, with D tentatively TRBD1 or TRBD2 (5 bases each). Trimming shortened V by 0 bases and J by 5 bases, and 13 bases separated the two germline ends. Germline V gives CDR1 SGDLS, CDR2 YYNGEE. This CDR3 comprises 15 residues. CDR3 sequence (DNA): TGTGCCAGCAGCGTAGCCGGAAAGAGGGGAGATACGCAGTATTTT. Its translation: CASSVAGKRGDTQYF.

This clonotype was observed many times. J is TRBJ1-4 and V is TRBV11-2; 7 bases line up with TRBD1. Germline-derived CDR1 and CDR2 are SGHAT and FQNNGV. The CDR3 is 16 residues long. With V trimmed by 7 bases and J by 4 bases, 12 bases remained unmatched. The CDR3 coding sequence is TGTGCCAGCACCATCACGGGACAGTCTCTTAATGAAAAACTGTTTTTT. Residues: CASTITGQSLNEKLFF.

The V and J genes are TRBV24-1 and TRBJ1-5; TRBD1 matches 7 bases. The V and J ends lost 12 bases and 2 bases, in that order; junction bases with no gene match: 6. The CDR3 has 13 residues. Germline V CDR1 and CDR2: KGHDR, SFDVKD. CDR3 region: CAVRGGGNQPQHF. The CDR3 nucleotides read TGTGCCGTCAGGGGGGGAGGCAATCAGCCCCAGCATTTT.

The CDR3 loop reads CASSLTSGRTGELFF. The CDR3 DNA is TGTGCCAGCAGCTTAACTAGCGGGAGAACCGGGGAGCTGTTTTTT. The chain couples TRBV7-3 to TRBJ2-2, with 9 nucleotides matching TRBD2. Germline trimming cut 0 bases from V and 5 bases from J; bases unmatched to any gene: 1. This CDR3 has 15 amino acids. CDR1 is SGHTA and CDR2 is FQGTGA in the germline V gene.

The genes are TRBV3-1 and TRBJ1-5; TRBD1 might be the D (5 bases). Per the germline V gene, CDR1 is LGHDT and CDR2 is YNNKEL (reference sequence). The CDR3 runs to 14 residues. Trimming stripped 4 bases from V and 5 bases from J, with 12 bases between. In nucleotides, the CDR3 is TGTGCCAGCAGCCCCCGGGACCTGGATCAGCCCCAGCATTTT. This codes for CASSPRDLDQPQHF.

This rearrangement joins TRBV9 to TRBJ2-3; D not resolved. The length of the CDR3 is 13 residues. The V end lost 2 bases, the J end lost 2 bases, and 6 bases lay between the germline ends. Germline V gene sequence: CDR1 SGDLS, CDR2 YYNGEE. The CDR3 DNA sequence: TGTGCCAGCAGCGTTCTAATCACAGATACGCAGTATTTT. Protein sequence: CASSVLITDTQYF. The variable domain in full, with the rest retrieved from reference TRBV9 and TRBJ2-3, is DSGVTQTPKHLITATGQRVTLRCSPRSGDLSVYWYQQSLDQGLQFLIQYYNGEERAKGNILERFSAQQFPDLHSELNLSSLELGDSALYFCASSVLITDTQYFGPGTRLTVL.